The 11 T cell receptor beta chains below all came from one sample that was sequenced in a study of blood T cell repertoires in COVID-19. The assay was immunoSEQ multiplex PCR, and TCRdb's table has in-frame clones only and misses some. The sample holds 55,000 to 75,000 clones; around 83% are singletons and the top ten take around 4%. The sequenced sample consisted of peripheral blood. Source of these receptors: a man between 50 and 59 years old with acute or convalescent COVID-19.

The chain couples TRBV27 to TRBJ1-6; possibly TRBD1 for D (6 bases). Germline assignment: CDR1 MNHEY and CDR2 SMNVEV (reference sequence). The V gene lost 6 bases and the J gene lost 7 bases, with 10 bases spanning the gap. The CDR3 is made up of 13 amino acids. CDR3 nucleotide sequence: TGTGCCAGCAGAGGACAGATAAATTCACCCCTCCACTTT. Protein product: CASRGQINSPLHF.

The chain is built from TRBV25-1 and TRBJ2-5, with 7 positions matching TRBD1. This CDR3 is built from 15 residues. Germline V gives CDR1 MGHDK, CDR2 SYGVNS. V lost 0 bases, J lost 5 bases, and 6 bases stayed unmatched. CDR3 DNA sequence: TGTGCCAGCAGTGAATATGAGGGGGCCTGGGAGACCCAGTACTTC. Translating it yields CASSEYEGAWETQYF.

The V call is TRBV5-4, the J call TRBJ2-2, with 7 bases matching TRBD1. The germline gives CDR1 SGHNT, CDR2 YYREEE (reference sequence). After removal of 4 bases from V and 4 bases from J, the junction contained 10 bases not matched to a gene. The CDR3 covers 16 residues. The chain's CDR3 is CASSLRQGGGTGELFF. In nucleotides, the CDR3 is TGTGCCAGCAGCCTGCGACAGGGTGGGGGCACCGGGGAGCTGTTTTTT.

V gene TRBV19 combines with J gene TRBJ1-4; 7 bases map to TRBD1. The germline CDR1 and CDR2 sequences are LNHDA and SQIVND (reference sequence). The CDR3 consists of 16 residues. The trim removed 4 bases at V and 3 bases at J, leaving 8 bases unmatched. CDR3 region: CASSRPPGQSNEKLFF. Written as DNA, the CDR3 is TGTGCCAGTAGTAGGCCCCCGGGACAGTCTAATGAAAAACTGTTTTTT.

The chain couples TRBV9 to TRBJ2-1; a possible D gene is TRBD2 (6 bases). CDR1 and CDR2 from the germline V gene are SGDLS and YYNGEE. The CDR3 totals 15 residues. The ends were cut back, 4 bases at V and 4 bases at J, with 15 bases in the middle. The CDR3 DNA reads TGTGCCAGCAGCCCGACTAGTGGTGGTTACAATGAGCAGTTCTTC. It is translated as CASSPTSGGYNEQFF.

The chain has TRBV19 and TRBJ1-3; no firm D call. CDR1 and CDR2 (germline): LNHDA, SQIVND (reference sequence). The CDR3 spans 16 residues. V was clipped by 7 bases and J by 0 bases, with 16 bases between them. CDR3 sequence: CASTITVRSSGNTIYF. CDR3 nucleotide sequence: TGTGCCAGTACCATCACGGTACGAAGCTCTGGAAACACCATATATTTT.

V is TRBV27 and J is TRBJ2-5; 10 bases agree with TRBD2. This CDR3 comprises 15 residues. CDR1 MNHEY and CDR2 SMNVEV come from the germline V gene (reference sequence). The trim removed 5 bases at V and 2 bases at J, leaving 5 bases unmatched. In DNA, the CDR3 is TGTGCCAGCAGTCCGCTGACTAGCGGGCAAGAGACCCAGTACTTC. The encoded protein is CASSPLTSGQETQYF.

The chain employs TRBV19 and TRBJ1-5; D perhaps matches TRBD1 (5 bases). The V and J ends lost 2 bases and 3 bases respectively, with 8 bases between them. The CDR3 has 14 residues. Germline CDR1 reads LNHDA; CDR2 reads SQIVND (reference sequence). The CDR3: CASSIQGYNQPQHF. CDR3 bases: TGTGCCAGTAGTATACAGGGATACAATCAGCCCCAGCATTTT.

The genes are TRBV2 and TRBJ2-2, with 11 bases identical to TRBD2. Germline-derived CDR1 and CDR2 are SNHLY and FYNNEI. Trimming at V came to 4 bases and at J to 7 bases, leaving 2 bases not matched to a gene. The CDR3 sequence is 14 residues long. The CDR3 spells CASSVGTSGGELFF. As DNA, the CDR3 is TGTGCCAGCAGTGTTGGGACTAGCGGCGGGGAGCTGTTTTTT.

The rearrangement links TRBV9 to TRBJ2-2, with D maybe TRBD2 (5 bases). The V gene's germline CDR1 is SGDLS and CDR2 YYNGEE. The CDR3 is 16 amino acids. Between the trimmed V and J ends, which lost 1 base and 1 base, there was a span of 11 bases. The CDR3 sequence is CASSVRPAVNTGELFF. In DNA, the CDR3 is TGTGCCAGCAGCGTACGTCCAGCGGTGAACACCGGGGAGCTGTTTTTT.

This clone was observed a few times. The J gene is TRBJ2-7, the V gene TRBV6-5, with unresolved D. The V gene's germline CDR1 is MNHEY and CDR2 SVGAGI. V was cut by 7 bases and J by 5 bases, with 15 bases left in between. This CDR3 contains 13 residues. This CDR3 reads CASIPSLGHEQYF. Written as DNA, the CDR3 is TGTGCCAGCATTCCTTCCCTAGGCCACGAGCAGTACTTC.